The entry that follows covers one T cell receptor (beta chain) sequence. Its specificity is unknown. Thawed PBMCs were FACS-sorted into unstimulated CD4+CD25+CD127- regulatory T cells, CD4+CD25- non-regulatory cells, CD4 and CD8 cells. This sample was taken from a study of Tregs in tolerant kidney transplant recipients. General study results and limits: Antigen-driven expansion was suggested because donor-specific Tregs expanded more than all Tregs in tolerant patients. Expanding Tregs on activated donor B cells appeared to best identify donor-specific TCRbeta clones. No direct test of biological reproducibility was done here.

Libraries were prepared by immunoSEQ multiplex PCR; TCRdb keeps only in-frame clonotypes and omits some of them. The data hold around 70,000 clones, with roughly 90% observed a single time. The CDR3 is 18 amino acids. The ends lost 1 base at V and 1 base at J; junction bases unmatched: 7. Looked up from germline, CDR1 is LGHNA and CDR2 is YSLEER. This chain connects TRBV4-3 to TRBJ1-1; 12 bases agree with TRBD1. The clonotype was recovered from a human donor who received a combined kidney and bone marrow transplant. Sample: CD8+ T cells from blood, taken before the transplant. The CDR3 nucleotides read TGCGCCAGCAGCCAAGCTGCCGGGACAGGGGGCCAGAACACTGAAGCTTTCTTT. Its protein is CASSQAAGTGGQNTEAFF.